These 23 T cell receptor beta chains share one sample of origin, sequenced in a study of T cells after yellow fever vaccination (dated by TCRdb to about 2019). Library preparation employed 5' RACE. The reads were generated on an Illumina HiSeq 2500. TCRdb trimmed the raw reads at Q25, called clones with MiXCR and kept productive beta chains. Identical CDR3 proteins give one entry, which carries the most common genes and DNA. This sample has some 500,000 distinct CDR3 sequences in its table, and roughly 13% of those were observed once. The ten largest clones represent about an eighth of the sample. The sample's treatment or condition label, decoded: live attenuated yellow fever vaccine strain. The sample here was PBMCs, taken on the day of the yellow fever booster vaccination. Source of these receptors: a man between 25 and 39 years old who received the YFV17D yellow fever vaccine.

CDR3 nucleotides: TGTGCCAGCAGCTTAGAGCCCGCCCAGGGGGCAGGGGAGCAGTTCTTC. It codes for CASSLEPAQGAGEQFF. The chain joins TRBV11-3 to TRBJ2-1; 8 bases line up with TRBD1. Germline V CDR1 and CDR2: SGHNT, YENEEA. The CDR3 consists of 16 residues. V gave up 0 bases and J gave up 10 bases; unmatched junction bases: 11.

CDR3 nucleotides: TGCGCCAGCAGCCAGCCCCTCGGGACTGCCGGGGCCAACGTCCTGACTTTC. Translating gives CASSQPLGTAGANVLTF. This sequence joins TRBV4-3 and TRBJ2-6; tentatively, D is TRBD2 (6 bases). Looked up from germline, CDR1 is LGHNA and CDR2 is YSLEER. The CDR3 spans 17 residues. V gave up 3 bases and J gave up 4 bases, with 16 bases separating them.

Many counts were recorded for this clonotype. The chain links TRBV5-1 to TRBJ2-7, with 11 bases aligning to TRBD2. The V segment lost 0 bases and the J segment 2 bases; nucleotides outside the gene matches: 1. This CDR3 comprises 15 residues. The germline V gene has CDR1 SGHRS and CDR2 YFSETQ. CDR3: CASSLGLAGTYEQYF. The CDR3 DNA follows: TGCGCCAGCAGCTTGGGACTAGCGGGAACCTACGAGCAGTACTTC.

This clonotype has ten or more counts. The V and J genes are TRBV5-1 and TRBJ2-5; D not certain. The V end lost 2 bases, the J end lost 4 bases, and 12 bases lay between the germline ends. In germline, CDR1 is SGHRS, CDR2 YFSETQ. The CDR3 spans 14 residues. The CDR3 here is CASSFQNQGETQYF. The CDR3 bases are TGCGCCAGCAGCTTTCAGAACCAAGGAGAGACCCAGTACTTC.

This clonotype was found many times. The chain recombines TRBV7-2 with TRBJ2-3; D is undetermined. The CDR3 totals 12 residues. The V gene lost 2 bases and the J gene lost 2 bases, with 2 bases spanning the gap. Germline V lookup: CDR1 SGHTA, CDR2 FQGNSA. CDR3 amino acids: CASSLPTDTQYF. The CDR3 DNA is TGTGCCAGCAGCTTACCCACAGATACGCAGTATTTT.

V is TRBV9 and J is TRBJ2-1; TRBD2 aligns across 13 bases. The CDR3 runs 15 residues. J was trimmed by 10 bases and V by 4 bases; bases with no gene match: 8. Germline V gives CDR1 SGDLS, CDR2 YYNGEE. CDR3 protein: CASSSQTSGRSEQFF. CDR3 bases: TGTGCCAGCAGCTCTCAGACTAGCGGGAGGTCAGAGCAGTTCTTC.

This rearrangement joins TRBV19 to TRBJ2-1, with TRBD1 identical over 7 bases. Germline CDR1 reads LNHDA; CDR2 reads SQIVND (reference sequence). The CDR3 covers 16 residues. J lost 1 base, V lost 10 bases, and 13 bases had no gene match. Here the CDR3 DNA reads TGTGCCACTGGGGGTCACAGGGGTGCTTCCTACAATGAGCAGTTCTTC. Its translation is CATGGHRGASYNEQFF.

The rearrangement uses TRBV9 and TRBJ2-1; TRBD2 aligns across 10 bases. J gave up 9 bases and V 4 bases, and 19 bases lay outside the gene matches. The germline gives CDR1 SGDLS, CDR2 YYNGEE. CDR3 length: 18 residues. CDR3 in DNA: TGTGCCAGCAGCCCTTCCCCTGGGGGGCTAGCGGGAGCAACTGAGCAGTTCTTC. It specifies CASSPSPGGLAGATEQFF.

In this sample, this clonotype turned up many times. V and J are TRBV20-1 and TRBJ1-2; D uncertain. V lost 3 bases, J lost 1 base, and 6 bases lay in between. The germline V gene has CDR1 DFQATT and CDR2 SNEGSKA (reference sequence). This CDR3 has 12 amino acids. The CDR3 is CSARGSNYGYTF. In DNA, the CDR3 is TGCAGTGCTAGGGGGAGTAACTATGGCTACACCTTC.

This clonotype has more than one count but fewer than ten. The V gene is TRBV18, the J gene TRBJ2-6; D gene unclear. The germline CDR1 and CDR2 sequences are KGHSH and LQKENI. Trimming shortened V by 2 bases and J by 2 bases, and 7 bases separated the two germline ends. The CDR3 runs to 15 residues. The CDR3 loop reads CASSPVLAGANVLTF. CDR3 nucleotides: TGTGCCAGCTCACCAGTCTTGGCTGGGGCCAACGTCCTGACTTTC.

The V and J genes are TRBV12-3 or TRBV12-4 and TRBJ2-3; 9 bases line up with TRBD1. This CDR3 spans 15 amino acids. V was pared by 3 bases and J by 4 bases, with 5 bases of the junction left unmatched. As DNA, the CDR3 is TGTGCCAGCAGTTTCTGGGACAGGGATGCAGATACGCAGTATTTT. It specifies CASSFWDRDADTQYF.

This chain links TRBV20-1 with TRBJ2-7; a weak D match, TRBD2 (5 bases). V dropped 6 bases and J dropped 0 bases, with 12 bases sitting between them. Germline loops: CDR1 DFQATT, CDR2 SNEGSKA (reference sequence). This CDR3 is 13 amino acids long. The CDR3 sequence: CSAKTTLSYEQYF. The CDR3 DNA sequence: TGCAGTGCCAAGACTACCCTCTCCTACGAGCAGTACTTC.

The table lists this clonotype with a few counts. The chain employs TRBV2 and TRBJ2-7, with D perhaps TRBD2 (5 bases). Trimming took off 9 bases at V and 6 bases at J, with 15 bases between the two ends. Looked up from germline, CDR1 is SNHLY and CDR2 is FYNNEI. The CDR3 is 12 amino acids. The CDR3 DNA follows: TGTGCCAGTCAGAGACGGGAACTCGAGCAGTACTTC. As protein: CASQRRELEQYF.

V is TRBV5-4 and J is TRBJ2-7; 8 bases line up with TRBD1. Germline V gives CDR1 SGHNT, CDR2 YYREEE (reference sequence). The CDR3 length is 16 residues. Unmatched junction bases numbered 11, after V lost 2 bases and J lost 4 bases. DNA of the CDR3: TGTGCCAGCAGCTTCACAGGGGGGTTTACCGTTTACGAGCAGTACTTC. Translating it yields CASSFTGGFTVYEQYF.

This clonotype was seen more than once but under ten times. The chain uses TRBV6-1 and TRBJ2-1, with TRBD2 matching over 8 bases. Germline CDR1 MNHNS, CDR2 SASEGT. With V trimmed by 3 bases and J by 5 bases, 6 bases remained unmatched. CDR3 length equals 15 residues. The CDR3 is CASSDRGGLNNEQFF. CDR3 in DNA: TGTGCCAGCAGTGATCGGGGGGGGCTTAACAATGAGCAGTTCTTC.

The rearrangement uses TRBV20-1 and TRBJ1-6; tentative D call: TRBD1 (6 bases). V lost 2 bases and J lost 1, with 18 bases in between. From germline, CDR1 is DFQATT and CDR2 SNEGSKA (reference sequence). The CDR3 loop spans 18 amino acids. The chain's CDR3 is CSARILGGAGSYNSPLHF. DNA of the CDR3: TGCAGTGCTAGAATCTTGGGGGGCGCGGGTTCCTATAATTCACCCCTCCACTTT.

The CDR3, as DNA: TGTGCCAGCAGTTTTCTCCGGGAGGCATTGGACAATGAGCAGTTCTTC. This sequence encodes CASSFLREALDNEQFF. The rearrangement joins TRBV6-2 or TRBV6-3 to TRBJ2-1; 7 nucleotides align to TRBD2. The CDR3 spans 16 residues. Per germline, CDR1 MNHEY and CDR2 SVGEGT. The ends lost 4 bases at V and 5 bases at J; junction bases unmatched: 11.

V is TRBV5-1 and J is TRBJ1-1, with D possibly TRBD1 on 5 matching bases. The V and J ends lost 3 bases and 3 bases respectively, with 9 bases between them. Germline V gene data show CDR1 as SGHRS and CDR2 as YFSETQ. The CDR3 is made up of 13 amino acids. The CDR3 nucleotides read TGCGCCAGCAGCTGGGGGATAGACACTGAAGCTTTCTTT. This sequence encodes CASSWGIDTEAFF.

The CDR3 is CASSLQGLAGVSDTQYF. The CDR3 nucleotides are TGTGCCAGCAGTCTCCAAGGACTAGCGGGAGTTTCAGATACGCAGTATTTT. The V gene is TRBV12-3 or TRBV12-4, the J gene TRBJ2-3; 13 bases match TRBD2. This CDR3 contains 17 residues. With V trimmed by 5 bases and J by 4 bases, 9 bases remained unmatched.

The sample holds one count of this clonotype. The CDR3 here is CASSSGTVKVLRFF. DNA of the CDR3: TGTGCCAGCAGCTCCGGGACAGTAAAGGTCCTGAGGTTCTTC. The rearrangement joins TRBV28 to TRBJ2-1; 7 nucleotides align to TRBD1. V was pared by 6 bases and J by 15 bases, with 17 bases of the junction left unmatched. Germline CDR1 MDHEN, CDR2 SYDVKM. The CDR3 is 14 residues long.

This clonotype was seen repeatedly, ten times or more. The V gene is TRBV7-6, the J gene TRBJ2-3; D is perhaps TRBD1 or TRBD2 (5 bases each). CDR1 and CDR2 from the germline V gene are SGHVS and FNYEAQ. The ends were cut back, 5 bases at V and 4 bases at J, with 13 bases in the middle. The CDR3 consists of 14 residues. CDR3 in DNA: TGTGCCAGCAGCCCCGGGACCTCGGCAGATACGCAGTATTTT. It codes for CASSPGTSADTQYF.

With regard to this clonotype: A much larger clone lies a single base off, so this may be a read error. This sequence joins TRBV20-1 and TRBJ2-3; 10 bases are a match to TRBD1. This CDR3 contains 16 residues. Germline CDR1 is DFQATT and CDR2 is SNEGSKA (reference sequence). DNA of the CDR3: TGCTGTGCTAGCTCTTCCGGGACAGGGGATACAGATACGCAGTATTTT. It encodes CCASSSGTGDTDTQYF.

This clonotype was counted only a few times. V and J are TRBV3-1 and TRBJ1-1, with D hard to call. Germline values: CDR1 LGHDT, CDR2 YNNKEL (reference sequence). V was cut by 3 bases and J by 0 bases, with 8 bases left in between. This CDR3 contains 14 residues. CDR3 in DNA: TGTGCCAGCAGCCAGTTCGGCTTGAACACTGAAGCTTTCTTT. The encoded protein is CASSQFGLNTEAFF. The full variable domain, its missing parts supplied by reference TRBV3-1 and TRBJ1-1, is DTAVSQTPKYLVTQMGNDKSIKCEQNLGHDTMYWYKQDSKKFLKIMFSYNNKELIINETVPNRFSPKSPDKAHLNLHINSLELGDSAVYFCASSQFGLNTEAFFGQGTRLTVV.